The present entry profiles one T cell receptor beta chain with its context. The data are from a study of blood T cell repertoires in COVID-19. Study-level background: Sources were T cells, B-cell-depleted T cells, or PBMCs; the material itself was cDNA or gDNA.

Data came from immunoSEQ multiplex PCR; TCRdb stores just in-frame clones and leaves some out. The repertoire holds 150,000 to 200,000 clones, with approximately 93% as singletons. Seattle's cohort entered during active infection and was followed longitudinally. This CDR3 has 13 amino acids. Germline CDR1 reads LNHDA; CDR2 reads SQIVND (reference sequence). Trimming removed 3 bases at V and 8 bases at J, with 13 bases between. The clonotype originates from a woman aged 60-75 years with COVID-19, enrolled during active disease. The chain couples TRBV19 to TRBJ1-2; D remains ambiguous. Specimen: peripheral blood. The CDR3 DNA sequence: TGTGCCAGTAGTATGGGCAGAGACGGCGGCTACACCTTC. Its protein product is CASSMGRDGGYTF. Supplemented by reference TRBV19 and TRBJ1-2, the full variable domain reads DGGITQSPKYLFRKEGQNVTLSCEQNLNHDAMYWYRQDPGQGLRLIYYSQIVNDFQKGDIAEGYSVSREKKESFPLTVTSAQKNPTAFYLCASSMGRDGGYTFGSGTRLTVV.